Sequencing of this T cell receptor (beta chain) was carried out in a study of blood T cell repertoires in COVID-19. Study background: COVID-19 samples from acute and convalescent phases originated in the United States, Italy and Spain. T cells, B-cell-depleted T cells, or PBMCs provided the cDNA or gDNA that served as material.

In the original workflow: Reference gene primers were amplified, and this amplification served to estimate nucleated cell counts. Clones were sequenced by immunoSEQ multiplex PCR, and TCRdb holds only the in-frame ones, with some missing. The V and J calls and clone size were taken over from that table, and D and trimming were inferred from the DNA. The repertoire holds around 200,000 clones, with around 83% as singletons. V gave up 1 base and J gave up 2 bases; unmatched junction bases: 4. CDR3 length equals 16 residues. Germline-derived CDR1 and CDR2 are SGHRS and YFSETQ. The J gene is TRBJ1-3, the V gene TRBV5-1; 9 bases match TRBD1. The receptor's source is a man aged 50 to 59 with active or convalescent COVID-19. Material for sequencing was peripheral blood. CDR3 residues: CASSLSGTGTGNTIYF. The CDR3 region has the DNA TGCGCCAGCAGCTTGTCCGGGACAGGGACTGGAAACACCATATATTTT. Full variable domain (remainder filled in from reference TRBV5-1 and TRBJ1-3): KAGVTQTPRYLIKTRGQQVTLSCSPISGHRSVSWYQQTPGQGLQFLFEYFSETQRNKGNFPGRFSGRQFSNSRSEMNVSTLELGDSALYLCASSLSGTGTGNTIYFGEGSWLTVV.